The entry below describes one TCR beta chain. The antigen remains unidentified. The data originate from a study of cytomegalovirus exposure and HLA in healthy donors. Overall study context: The roughly 120 validation repertoires, a later analysis reported, used the same platform as the approximately 650 first-cohort repertoires.

CDR1 is MNHEY, CDR2 SVGAGI, per germline. V was pared by 0 bases and J by 5 bases, with 13 bases between. CDR3 length: 15 amino acids. Study conclusions and caveats: 164 TCR beta chains were listed as cytomegalovirus-associated.

Some clones are missing from TCRdb's copy, which holds only in-frame ones; the method was immunoSEQ multiplex PCR. The table lists 130,000 to 150,000 clones, about 91% of them singletons. The chain carries TRBV6-5 and TRBJ1-1; no clear D gene. Sequenced material: PBMCs. The TCR was taken from a young man in good health and CMV-seropositive. The chain's CDR3 is CASSYSVSPRTEAFF. As DNA, the CDR3 is TGTGCCAGCAGTTACTCGGTCTCCCCGAGGACTGAAGCTTTCTTT.